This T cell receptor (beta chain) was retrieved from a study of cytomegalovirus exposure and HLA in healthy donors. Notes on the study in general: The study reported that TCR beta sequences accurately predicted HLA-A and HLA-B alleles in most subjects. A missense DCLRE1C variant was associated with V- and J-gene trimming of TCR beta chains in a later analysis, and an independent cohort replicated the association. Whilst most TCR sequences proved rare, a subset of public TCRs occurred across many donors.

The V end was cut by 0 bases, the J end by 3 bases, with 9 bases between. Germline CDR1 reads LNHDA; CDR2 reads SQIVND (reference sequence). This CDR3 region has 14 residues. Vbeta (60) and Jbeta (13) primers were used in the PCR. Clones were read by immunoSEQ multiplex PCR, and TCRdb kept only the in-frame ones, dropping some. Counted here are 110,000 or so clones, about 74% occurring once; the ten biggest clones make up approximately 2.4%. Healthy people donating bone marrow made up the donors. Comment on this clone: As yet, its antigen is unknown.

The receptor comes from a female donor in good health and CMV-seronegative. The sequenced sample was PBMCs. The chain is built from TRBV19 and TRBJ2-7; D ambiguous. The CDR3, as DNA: TGTGCCAGTAGTATAGAGGCAGGCAGCTACGAGCAGTACTTC. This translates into CASSIEAGSYEQYF.